The source of this TCR beta chain is a study of CD8+ T cells in alopecia areata. This clone showed up just a few times. Its antigen remains unidentified. Per germline, CDR1 MNHEY and CDR2 SMNVEV (reference sequence). Trimming pared 6 bases from V and 15 bases from J, leaving 18 bases between. This CDR3 is 12 amino acids long. Study-wide points: Alopecia totalis/universalis scalp especially showed more expanded CD8+ clones than normal scalp. In scalp and blood during tofacitinib, many expanded lesional clones persisted. For patients receiving tofacitinib, scalp clonality and expanded CD8+ clones among the top 100 significantly decreased.

The treatment: oral pan-JAK inhibitor, 5-10 mg twice daily. Samples from alopecia areata patients were lesional scalp punch biopsies and peripheral blood. Sequencing relied on a cDNA template that was reverse transcribed from extracted RNA. The method was immunoSEQ multiplex PCR; TCRdb's version includes in-frame clones alone and lacks a portion of them. Of 140,000 to 150,000 clones in the sample, nearly 55% were seen once. The receptor was derived from a human donor with alopecia areata. The rearrangement joins TRBV27 to TRBJ2-1; D gene uncertain. The sample consisted of CD8+ T cells sorted from blood, taken at week 4, from a patient treated with tofacitinib. This chain's CDR3 is CASRTVLGSLFF. CDR3 nucleotide sequence: TGTGCCAGCAGGACCGTGCTAGGGTCACTGTTCTTC.